This T cell receptor beta chain was captured in a study of T-cell reconstitution after alpha-beta-depleted transplantation in children. Study findings and constraints: High day-60 TCRbeta diversity in some patients came from surviving recipient T cells and thymic progenitors. Among T cells one year after transplant, newly produced cells accounted for most counts and diversity.

CDR1 and CDR2 from the germline V gene are DFQATT and SNEGSKA (reference sequence). V lost 0 bases to trimming and J lost 5 bases; unmatched junction nucleotides: 3. The CDR3 spans 13 residues. Turning to this clonotype: What it recognizes is unknown.

Unique molecular identifiers were built into the TCRbeta library. TCRdb re-called the PCR reads through MiXCR, storing one row per CDR3 protein. The sample includes fewer than 500,000 distinct CDR3 sequences, 43% of them seen just once. The sequence came from a girl between 2 and 10 years old with aplastic anemia, due to receive a stem cell transplant. The chain uses TRBV20-1 and TRBJ1-2; 7 bases map to TRBD1. This sample comprised PBMCs, obtained before TCRalphabeta/CD19-depleted stem cell transplant. The CDR3 DNA is TGCAGTGCTAGAGAGGCAGGGGGATATGGCTACACCTTC. This codes for CSAREAGGYGYTF.